This T cell receptor (beta chain) derives from a study of T cells in Graves' hyperthyroidism and ophthalmopathy. The authors took PBMCs from 8.5 to 10 ml fresh peripheral blood. The source material, RNA transcripts, was used to amplify TCR beta CDR3 regions. Carried out on the TCR CDR3, a first-round RT-PCR used the HTBI primer set. Using its own MiXCR run on the multiplex PCR reads, TCRdb lists one record per CDR3 protein. The sample has about 270,000 distinct CDR3 sequences, approximately 21% seen once. The CDR3 is 13 amino acids. The germline gives CDR1 SGHAT, CDR2 FQDESV (reference sequence). V was cut by 5 bases and J by 10 bases, with 15 bases left in between. Turning to this clonotype: Its antigen is still unknown.

Points from the study as a whole: Most clonotypes expanded in the thyroid (above 0.001) were also present in blood.

The material sequenced was blood. V usage is TRBV11-1 and J usage is TRBJ2-1; D is perhaps TRBD2 (7 bases). The TCR comes from a man aged 30-40 years with Graves' ophthalmopathy. This CDR3 is CASSRVGGREQFF. CDR3 nucleotide sequence: TGTGCCAGCAGCCGAGTCGGGGGGCGAGAGCAGTTCTTC. Complete variable domain (other parts from reference TRBV11-1 and TRBJ2-1): EAEVAQSPRYKITEKSQAVAFWCDPISGHATLYWYRQILGQGPELLVQFQDESVVDDSQLPKDRFSAERLKGVDSTLKIQPAELGDSAMYLCASSRVGGREQFFGPGTRLTVL.